The clone carrying this T cell receptor beta chain was recorded at least ten times. Its target is not known. As to time point: longitudinal time-point 2. The study built unsorted libraries from 2 million PBMCs kept at -80 C. This record comes from a study of neurological immune-mediated disorders. Whole-study findings and limits: Multiple sclerosis, the disease with the least TCR clonal expansion, fell below healthy controls, whereas HTLV-1-associated myelopathy showed the most.

TCRdb passed the 5' RACE reads through MiXCR, listing each CDR3 protein once. Among under 40,000 distinct CDR3 sequences, about 13% were seen once, and the ten largest hold approximately 2.3%. The germline V gene has CDR1 DFQATT and CDR2 SNEGSKA (reference sequence). The CDR3 has 13 residues. Trimming removed 6 bases at V and 9 bases at J, with 15 bases between. The sequencing sample was made of PBMCs. The rearrangement uses TRBV20-1 and TRBJ1-6; no clear D. The TCR sequence derives from a woman in her forties in good health. The CDR3 DNA reads as TGCAGTGCGAGGAACCAGAAGTCTTCACCCCTCCACTTT. Translating gives CSARNQKSSPLHF.